This T cell receptor beta chain originates from a study of monozygotic twins with inflammatory bowel disease. The CDR3 has 16 residues. Looked up from germline, CDR1 is SGHTA and CDR2 is FQGNSA. Study-wide results and limits: No detectable difference in repertoire similarity separated concordant from discordant twins, possibly as a result of limited power.

A note on this clonotype: Its antigen is as yet unknown.

TCRdb reprocessed the 5' RACE reads and keeps a single row for each CDR3 protein, giving no DNA. Its listing shows 350,000 to 400,000 distinct CDR3 sequences. The clonotype was recovered from a human donor with ulcerative colitis or Crohn's disease, or a healthy co-twin of an affected twin (not recorded which). The genes are TRBV7-2 and TRBJ2-1; TCRdb designates TRBD2, a call that cannot be tested without DNA. Specimen: blood. The CDR3 loop reads CASSPRTSGGFREQFF.